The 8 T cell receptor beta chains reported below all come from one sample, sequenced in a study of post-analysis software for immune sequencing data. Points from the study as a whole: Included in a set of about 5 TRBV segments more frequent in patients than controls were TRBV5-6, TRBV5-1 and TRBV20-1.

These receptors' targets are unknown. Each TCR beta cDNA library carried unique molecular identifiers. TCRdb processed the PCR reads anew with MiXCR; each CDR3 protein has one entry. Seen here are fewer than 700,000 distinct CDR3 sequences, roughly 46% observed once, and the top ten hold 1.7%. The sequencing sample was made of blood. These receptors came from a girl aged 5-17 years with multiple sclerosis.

The CDR3, as DNA: TGCAGCGCCGCCTACGCTGGAGGGGGACAGGGAACCTATGGCTACACCTTC. Protein sequence: CSAAYAGGGQGTYGYTF. The chain couples TRBV29-1 to TRBJ1-2; 9 bases are a match to TRBD1. Germline loops: CDR1 SQVTM, CDR2 ANQGSEA. Trimming at V came to 7 bases and at J to 4 bases, leaving 19 bases not matched to a gene. The CDR3 is 17 amino acids.

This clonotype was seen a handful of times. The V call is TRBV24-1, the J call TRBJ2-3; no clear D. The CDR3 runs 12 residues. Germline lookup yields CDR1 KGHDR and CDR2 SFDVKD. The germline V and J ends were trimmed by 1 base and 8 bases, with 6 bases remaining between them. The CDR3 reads CATSDFVGTQYF. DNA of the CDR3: TGTGCCACCAGTGATTTTGTCGGTACGCAGTATTTT.

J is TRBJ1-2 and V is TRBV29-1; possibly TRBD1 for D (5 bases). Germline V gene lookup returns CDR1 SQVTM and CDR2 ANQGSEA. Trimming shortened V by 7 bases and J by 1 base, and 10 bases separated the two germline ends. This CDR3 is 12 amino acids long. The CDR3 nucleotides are TGCAGCGCTATGACAGTTAACTATGGCTACACCTTC. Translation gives CSAMTVNYGYTF. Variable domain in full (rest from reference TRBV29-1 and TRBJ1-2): SAVISQKPSRDICQRGTSLTIQCQVDSQVTMMFWYRQQPGQSLTLIATANQGSEATYESGFVIDKFPISRPNLTFSTLTVSNMSPEDSSIYLCSAMTVNYGYTFGSGTRLTVV.

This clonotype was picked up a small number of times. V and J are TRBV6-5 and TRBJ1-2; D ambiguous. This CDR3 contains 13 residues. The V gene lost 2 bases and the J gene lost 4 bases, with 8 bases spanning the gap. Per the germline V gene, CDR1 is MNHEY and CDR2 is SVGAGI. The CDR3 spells CASSYDGVYGYTF. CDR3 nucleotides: TGTGCCAGCAGTTACGATGGAGTCTATGGCTACACCTTC.

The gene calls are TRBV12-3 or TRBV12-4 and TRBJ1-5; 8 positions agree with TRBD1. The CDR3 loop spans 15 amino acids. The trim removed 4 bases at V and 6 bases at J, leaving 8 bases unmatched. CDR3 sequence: CASSSSGQGVQPQHF. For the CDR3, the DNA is TGTGCCAGCAGTTCCTCCGGACAGGGAGTTCAGCCCCAGCATTTT.

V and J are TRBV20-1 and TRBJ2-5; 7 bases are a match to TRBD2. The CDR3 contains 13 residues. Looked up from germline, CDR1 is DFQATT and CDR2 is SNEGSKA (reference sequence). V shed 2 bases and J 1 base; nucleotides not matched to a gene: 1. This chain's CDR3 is CSARSGTQETQYF. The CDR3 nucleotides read TGCAGTGCTAGAAGCGGGACCCAAGAGACCCAGTACTTC.

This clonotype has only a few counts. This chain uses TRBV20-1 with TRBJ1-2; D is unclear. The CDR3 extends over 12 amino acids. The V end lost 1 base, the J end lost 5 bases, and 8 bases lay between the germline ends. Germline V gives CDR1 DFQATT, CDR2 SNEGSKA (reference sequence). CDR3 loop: CSARVGGYGYTF. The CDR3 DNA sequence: TGCAGTGCTAGAGTGGGAGGGTATGGCTACACCTTC.

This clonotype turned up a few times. In nucleotides, the CDR3 is TGTGCCAGCAGTCTTCGGACTTCTTTCGAGCAGTACTTC. As protein: CASSLRTSFEQYF. The chain couples TRBV7-9 to TRBJ2-7; possibly TRBD2 for D (5 bases). The length of the CDR3 is 13 residues. V dropped 6 bases and J dropped 6 bases, with 15 bases sitting between them. In germline, CDR1 is SEHNR, CDR2 FQNEAQ (reference sequence).